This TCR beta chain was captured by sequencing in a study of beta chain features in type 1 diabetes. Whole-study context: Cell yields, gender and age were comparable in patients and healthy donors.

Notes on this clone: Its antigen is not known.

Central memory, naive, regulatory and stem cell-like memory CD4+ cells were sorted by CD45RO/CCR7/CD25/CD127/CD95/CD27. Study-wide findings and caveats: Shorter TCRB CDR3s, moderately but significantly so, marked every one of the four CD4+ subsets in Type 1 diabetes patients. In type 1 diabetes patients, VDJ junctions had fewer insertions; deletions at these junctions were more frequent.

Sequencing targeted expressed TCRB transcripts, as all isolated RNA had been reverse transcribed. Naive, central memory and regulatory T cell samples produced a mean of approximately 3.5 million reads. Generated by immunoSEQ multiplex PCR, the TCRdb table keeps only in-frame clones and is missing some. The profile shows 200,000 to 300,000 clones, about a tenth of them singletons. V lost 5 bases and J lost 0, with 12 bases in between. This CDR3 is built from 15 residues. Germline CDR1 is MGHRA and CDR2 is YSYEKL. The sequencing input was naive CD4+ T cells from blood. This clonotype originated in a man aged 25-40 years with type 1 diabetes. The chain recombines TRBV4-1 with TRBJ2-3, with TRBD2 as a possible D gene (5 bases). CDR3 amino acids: CASSGRGHSTDTQYF. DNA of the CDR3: TGCGCCAGCAGCGGTAGAGGGCATAGCACAGATACGCAGTATTTT.